A selection of T cell receptor beta chains follows, all from one sample in a study of ipilimumab plus nivolumab after autologous stem cell transplantation. The data were produced by immunoSEQ multiplex PCR, yet TCRdb's version contains in-frame clones alone and is incomplete. Found here are about 16,000 clones, approximately 71% of them singletons; the top ten hold roughly 20%. The sample here was PBMCs, taken in a trial of ipilimumab plus nivolumab as post-transplant consolidation. All receptors come from a male donor with diffuse large B-cell lymphoma. CDR3s include the opening cysteine and the closing phenylalanine or tryptophan. D genes are given only for firm matches. Where a row states a size, it is once, few, many or the class of an expanded clone; other rows omit it.

v_call: TRBV7-8; clone_size: -; j_call: TRBJ2-3; d_call: -; cdr3_aa: CASSSAGGGGTDTQYF; cdr3_nt: TGTGCCAGCAGCTCAGCCGGGGGCGGAGGCACAGATACGCAGTATTTT
v_call: TRBV2; clone_size: -; j_call: TRBJ1-5; d_call: TRBD1; cdr3_aa: CASSDRGRSQPQHF; cdr3_nt: TGTGCCAGCAGTGACAGGGGGCGAAGTCAGCCCCAGCATTTT
v_call: TRBV7-9; clone_size: -; j_call: TRBJ2-6; d_call: -; cdr3_aa: CAYPVWGTGANVLTF; cdr3_nt: TGTGCCTACCCAGTGTGGGGGACTGGGGCCAACGTCCTGACTTTC
v_call: TRBV5-8; clone_size: -; j_call: TRBJ2-7; d_call: TRBD2; cdr3_aa: CASSRGLAVNYEQYF; cdr3_nt: TGTGCCAGCAGCCGGGGACTAGCCGTAAACTACGAGCAGTACTTC
v_call: TRBV11-2; clone_size: -; j_call: TRBJ1-2; d_call: -; cdr3_aa: CASSPPGRSYGYTF; cdr3_nt: TGTGCCAGCAGCCCCCCGGGTAGGAGCTATGGCTACACCTTC
v_call: TRBV18; clone_size: once; j_call: TRBJ2-3; d_call: -; cdr3_aa: CASSPPLGTSTDTQYF; cdr3_nt: TGTGCCAGCTCACCACCTTTGGGGACTAGCACAGATACGCAGTATTTT
v_call: TRBV11-3; clone_size: -; j_call: TRBJ1-3; d_call: -; cdr3_aa: CASSLPGGYSGNTIYF; cdr3_nt: TGTGCCAGCAGCCTTCCGGGGGGTTACTCTGGAAACACCATATATTTT
v_call: TRBV13; clone_size: few; j_call: TRBJ2-5; d_call: -; cdr3_aa: CASSHPGETQYF; cdr3_nt: TGTGCCAGCAGCCACCCGGGTGAGACCCAGTACTTC
v_call: TRBV11-2; clone_size: few; j_call: TRBJ1-2; d_call: -; cdr3_aa: CASSLAGRSWGYTF; cdr3_nt: TGTGCCAGCAGCTTAGCCGGCCGATCGTGGGGCTACACCTTC
v_call: TRBV7-2; clone_size: -; j_call: TRBJ2-2; d_call: -; cdr3_aa: CASSLGSRYFNTGELFF; cdr3_nt: TGTGCCAGCAGCTTAGGTTCAAGATATTTTAACACCGGGGAGCTGTTTTTT
v_call: TRBV14; clone_size: -; j_call: TRBJ2-5; d_call: -; cdr3_aa: CASSLWTAPEETQYF; cdr3_nt: TGTGCCAGCAGCCTGTGGACAGCCCCGGAGGAGACCCAGTACTTC
v_call: TRBV28; clone_size: -; j_call: TRBJ1-1; d_call: -; cdr3_aa: CASSLPWAAGAFF; cdr3_nt: TGTGCCAGCAGTTTACCCTGGGCAGCGGGAGCTTTCTTT
v_call: TRBV5-1; clone_size: -; j_call: TRBJ2-2; d_call: -; cdr3_aa: CASSIRDKNTGELFF; cdr3_nt: TGCGCCAGCAGCATCCGGGACAAAAACACCGGGGAGCTGTTTTTT
v_call: TRBV9; clone_size: once; j_call: TRBJ2-1; d_call: -; cdr3_aa: CASSVASGVMNEQFF; cdr3_nt: TGTGCCAGCAGCGTAGCGTCGGGGGTAATGAATGAGCAGTTCTTC
v_call: TRBV18; clone_size: -; j_call: TRBJ2-3; d_call: -; cdr3_aa: CASSPRARPPTDTQYF; cdr3_nt: TGTGCCAGCTCACCAAGAGCGAGGCCCCCCACAGATACGCAGTATTTT
v_call: TRBV9; clone_size: -; j_call: TRBJ2-1; d_call: TRBD2; cdr3_aa: CASSVAAGGASYNEQFF; cdr3_nt: TGTGCCAGCAGCGTAGCAGCGGGAGGGGCGTCCTACAATGAGCAGTTCTTC
v_call: TRBV5-1; clone_size: -; j_call: TRBJ2-2; d_call: -; cdr3_aa: CASSSYRVGTGELFF; cdr3_nt: TGCGCCAGCAGCTCGTACAGGGTTGGCACCGGGGAGCTGTTTTTT